These T cell receptor beta chains were read from a single sample in a study of neurological immune-mediated disorders. TCRdb itself ran the 5' RACE reads through MiXCR, one entry per CDR3 protein. The repertoire consists of about 48,000 distinct CDR3 sequences, with around 5.8% occurring once and the leading ten covering roughly 1.4%. The sequenced material came from CD4+ T cells from blood. These receptor sequences come from a woman under 30 with multiple sclerosis. CDR3s include the opening cysteine and the closing phenylalanine or tryptophan. The D gene is left open where the match is weak. Some rows mark clone size as missing; the rest say once, few, many or name a class of expanded clone.

D: NA; J: TRBJ2-2; size: many; V: TRBV5-1; CDR3: CASSPGSDTGELFF; DNA: TGCGCCAGCAGCCCCGGGTCAGACACCGGGGAGCTGTTTTTT
D: TRBD1; J: TRBJ1-1; size: many; V: TRBV6-6; CDR3: CASTYRRQGNTEAFF; DNA: TGTGCCAGCACCTACAGGAGACAGGGGAACACTGAAGCTTTCTTT
D: NA; J: TRBJ2-2; size: many; V: TRBV15; CDR3: CATTPRTPNTGELFF; DNA: TGTGCCACCACCCCCCGGACACCTAACACCGGGGAGCTGTTTTTT
D: NA; J: TRBJ1-1; size: many; V: TRBV29-1; CDR3: CSAEGHRDTEAFF; DNA: TGCAGCGCTGAGGGTCACAGGGACACTGAAGCTTTCTTT
D: TRBD1; J: TRBJ2-7; size: many; V: TRBV6-5; CDR3: CASSYKPGQGAYEQYF; DNA: TGTGCCAGCAGTTACAAACCGGGACAGGGGGCCTACGAGCAGTACTTC
D: TRBD1; J: TRBJ2-1; size: many; V: TRBV5-8; CDR3: CASSLGEKAGTGVHNEQFF; DNA: TGTGCCAGCAGCTTGGGGGAGAAGGCCGGGACAGGCGTACACAATGAGCAGTTCTTC
D: NA; J: TRBJ1-5; size: many; V: TRBV20-1; CDR3: CSARVGAGGNQPQHF; DNA: TGCAGTGCTAGAGTGGGAGCGGGGGGCAATCAGCCCCAGCATTTT
D: NA; J: TRBJ1-5; size: many; V: TRBV5-1; CDR3: CASSVTDGRNQPQHF; DNA: TGCGCCAGCAGCGTAACGGACGGTCGCAATCAGCCCCAGCATTTT
D: NA; J: TRBJ2-1; size: many; V: TRBV24-1; CDR3: CATSDGGQYNEQFF; DNA: TGTGCCACCAGTGACGGGGGACAGTACAATGAGCAGTTCTTC
D: TRBD1; J: TRBJ1-1; size: many; V: TRBV5-1; CDR3: CASSPAATGRDLKAFF; DNA: TGCGCCAGCAGCCCGGCTGCGACAGGGAGAGACCTGAAAGCTTTCTTT
D: TRBD1; J: TRBJ1-1; size: many; V: TRBV10-3; CDR3: CASRGPGGRTEAFF; DNA: TGTGCCAGTCGAGGCCCAGGGGGGAGAACTGAAGCTTTCTTT
D: NA; J: TRBJ1-5; size: many; V: TRBV7-8; CDR3: CASSLASGVQPQHF; DNA: TGTGCCAGCAGCTTAGCGTCAGGGGTTCAGCCCCAGCATTTT
D: TRBD2; J: TRBJ2-1; size: many; V: TRBV6-2/TRBV6-3; CDR3: CASRASGVHEQFF; DNA: TGTGCCAGCAGAGCTAGCGGGGTTCATGAGCAGTTCTTC
D: TRBD2; J: TRBJ2-7; size: NA; V: TRBV7-9; CDR3: CASSFGLAGGEQYF; DNA: TGTGCCAGCAGCTTTGGGCTAGCGGGAGGCGAGCAGTACTTC
D: NA; J: TRBJ2-7; size: NA; V: TRBV6-5; CDR3: CASSSRGQPYEQYF; DNA: TGTGCCAGCAGTTCCAGAGGACAACCTTACGAGCAGTACTTC
D: NA; J: TRBJ2-1; size: NA; V: TRBV4-3; CDR3: CASSLKLGGGSFNEQFF; DNA: TGCGCCAGCAGCCTAAAACTCGGGGGCGGGAGTTTCAATGAGCAGTTCTTC
D: NA; J: TRBJ1-1; size: NA; V: TRBV6-6; CDR3: CAGQKGVSTEAFF; DNA: TGTGCCGGACAAAAAGGGGTATCCACTGAAGCTTTCTTT
D: TRBD1; J: TRBJ1-2; size: many; V: TRBV18; CDR3: CASSPKTGSIGYTF; DNA: TGTGCCAGCTCACCGAAGACAGGGTCCATCGGCTACACCTTC
D: NA; J: TRBJ1-5; size: NA; V: TRBV18; CDR3: CASSPTAGGAGGQPQHF; DNA: TGTGCCAGCTCACCCACAGCGGGGGGCGCCGGGGGTCAGCCCCAGCATTTT
D: NA; J: TRBJ2-1; size: many; V: TRBV20-1; CDR3: CSASFLHEQFF; DNA: TGCAGTGCTAGTTTCTTACATGAGCAGTTCTTC
D: TRBD2; J: TRBJ2-6; size: many; V: TRBV24-1; CDR3: CATSETPGLAGGATSGANVLTF; DNA: TGTGCCACCAGTGAGACCCCGGGACTAGCGGGGGGTGCGACATCTGGGGCCAACGTCCTGACTTTC
D: NA; J: TRBJ2-1; size: many; V: TRBV7-8; CDR3: CASSPGPREQFF; DNA: TGTGCCAGCAGCCCCGGCCCCCGCGAGCAGTTCTTC
D: NA; J: TRBJ1-1; size: few; V: TRBV28; CDR3: CASSLQAKAFF; DNA: TGTGCCAGCAGTTTACAGGCGAAAGCTTTCTTT
D: NA; J: TRBJ2-7; size: few; V: TRBV18; CDR3: CASSPTRDSSYEQYF; DNA: TGTGCCAGCTCACCAACCAGGGATAGCTCCTACGAGCAGTACTTC
D: NA; J: TRBJ2-1; size: many; V: TRBV6-5; CDR3: CASSRLGRRSYNEQFF; DNA: TGTGCCAGCAGTCGTCTAGGACGAAGATCCTACAATGAGCAGTTCTTC
D: TRBD1; J: TRBJ1-1; size: many; V: TRBV3-1; CDR3: CASSQRSDRARAFF; DNA: TGTGCCAGCAGCCAACGATCCGACAGGGCTAGGGCTTTCTTT
D: NA; J: TRBJ1-5; size: many; V: TRBV4-2; CDR3: CASSQGQFNQPQHF; DNA: TGTGCCAGCAGCCAAGGGCAGTTCAATCAGCCCCAGCATTTT
D: TRBD1; J: TRBJ2-2; size: NA; V: TRBV10-3; CDR3: CAISDLDRGRSTGELFF; DNA: TGTGCCATCAGTGACCTAGACAGGGGCAGAAGCACCGGGGAGCTGTTTTTT
D: TRBD1; J: TRBJ1-6; size: many; V: TRBV4-1; CDR3: CASSQERQGAGSSYNSPLHF; DNA: TGCGCCAGCAGCCAAGAGCGGCAGGGGGCGGGGAGCTCCTATAATTCACCCCTCCACTTT
D: TRBD1; J: TRBJ2-2; size: many; V: TRBV7-3; CDR3: CASRTQGAVNTGELFF; DNA: TGTGCCAGCAGGACCCAGGGGGCCGTGAACACCGGGGAGCTGTTTTTT
D: NA; J: TRBJ1-2; size: many; V: TRBV4-2; CDR3: CASSQDSAGDYGYTF; DNA: TGTGCCAGCAGCCAAGATTCGGCAGGGGACTATGGCTACACCTTC
D: NA; J: TRBJ1-5; size: many; V: TRBV7-9; CDR3: CASSLPNQPQHF; DNA: TGTGCCAGCAGCTTGCCCAATCAGCCCCAGCATTTT
D: TRBD2; J: TRBJ2-5; size: many; V: TRBV28; CDR3: CASSFPGLGQETQYF; DNA: TGTGCCAGCAGTTTCCCCGGACTAGGACAAGAGACCCAGTACTTC
D: TRBD1; J: TRBJ1-2; size: many; V: TRBV28; CDR3: CASSLLGGQVLYGYTF; DNA: TGTGCCAGCAGTTTACTGGGCGGACAGGTGCTCTATGGCTACACCTTC
D: TRBD1; J: TRBJ1-4; size: few; V: TRBV7-9; CDR3: CASSPDRVNEKLFF; DNA: TGTGCCAGCAGCCCAGACAGGGTTAATGAAAAACTGTTTTTT
D: TRBD1; J: TRBJ2-6; size: many; V: TRBV3-1; CDR3: CASSRSPGQGWGANVLTF; DNA: TGTGCCAGCAGCCGAAGTCCGGGACAGGGTTGGGGGGCCAACGTCCTGACTTTC
D: TRBD2; J: TRBJ2-5; size: NA; V: TRBV19; CDR3: CASSIGGGRGTQYF; DNA: TGTGCCAGTAGTATTGGGGGAGGGCGCGGGACCCAGTACTTC
D: NA; J: TRBJ1-1; size: many; V: TRBV7-2; CDR3: CASSLAGFGTEAFF; DNA: TGTGCCAGCAGCTTAGCAGGGTTTGGCACTGAAGCTTTCTTT
D: TRBD2; J: TRBJ2-1; size: many; V: TRBV5-1; CDR3: CASSLTPTSGSSYNEQFF; DNA: TGCGCCAGCAGCCTAACCCCGACTAGCGGGAGCTCCTACAATGAGCAGTTCTTC
D: TRBD1; J: TRBJ1-4; size: many; V: TRBV28; CDR3: CASKGTGAKLFF; DNA: TGTGCCAGCAAAGGAACAGGGGCAAAACTGTTTTTT
D: NA; J: TRBJ1-1; size: many; V: TRBV25-1; CDR3: CASSGSRDTEAFF; DNA: TGTGCCAGCAGTGGTAGCAGGGACACTGAAGCTTTCTTT
D: TRBD1; J: TRBJ1-6; size: many; V: TRBV6-5; CDR3: CASSPRDRVSPPLHF; DNA: TGTGCCAGCAGTCCCCGGGACAGGGTATCGCCACCCCTCCACTTT
D: TRBD2; J: TRBJ2-2; size: many; V: TRBV11-2; CDR3: CASRGAGANTGELFF; DNA: TGTGCCAGCAGAGGGGCGGGAGCGAACACCGGGGAGCTGTTTTTT
D: NA; J: TRBJ2-1; size: many; V: TRBV2; CDR3: CASSDPSHQGNEQFF; DNA: TGTGCCAGCAGTGATCCTTCCCACCAGGGGAATGAGCAGTTCTTC
D: NA; J: TRBJ2-1; size: many; V: TRBV3-1; CDR3: CASSPSVQGPYNEQFF; DNA: TGTGCCAGCAGCCCGTCTGTACAGGGTCCCTACAATGAGCAGTTCTTC
D: TRBD1; J: TRBJ1-1; size: many; V: TRBV18; CDR3: CASSPGQGAFMNTEAFF; DNA: TGTGCCAGCTCGCCAGGACAGGGGGCTTTCATGAACACTGAAGCTTTCTTT
D: TRBD1; J: TRBJ2-1; size: many; V: TRBV6-5; CDR3: CASISQGATYNEQFF; DNA: TGTGCCAGCATTTCGCAGGGGGCGACCTACAATGAGCAGTTCTTC
D: NA; J: TRBJ1-1; size: many; V: TRBV5-6; CDR3: CASRQVQGMNTEAFF; DNA: TGTGCCAGCAGGCAAGTACAGGGTATGAACACTGAAGCTTTCTTT
D: TRBD1; J: TRBJ2-1; size: NA; V: TRBV7-6; CDR3: CASSRNRGINEQFF; DNA: TGTGCCAGTAGCCGAAACAGGGGGATTAATGAGCAGTTCTTC
D: NA; J: TRBJ1-3; size: many; V: TRBV29-1; CDR3: CSVVRDSGNTIYF; DNA: TGCAGCGTTGTTAGGGATTCGGGAAACACCATATATTTT
D: NA; J: TRBJ1-6; size: many; V: TRBV20-1; CDR3: CSARAGGTSYNSPLHF; DNA: TGCAGTGCTAGAGCGGGAGGGACATCCTATAATTCACCCCTCCACTTT
D: NA; J: TRBJ1-5; size: many; V: TRBV27; CDR3: CASSLDGNQPQHF; DNA: TGTGCCAGCAGTTTAGATGGCAATCAGCCCCAGCATTTT